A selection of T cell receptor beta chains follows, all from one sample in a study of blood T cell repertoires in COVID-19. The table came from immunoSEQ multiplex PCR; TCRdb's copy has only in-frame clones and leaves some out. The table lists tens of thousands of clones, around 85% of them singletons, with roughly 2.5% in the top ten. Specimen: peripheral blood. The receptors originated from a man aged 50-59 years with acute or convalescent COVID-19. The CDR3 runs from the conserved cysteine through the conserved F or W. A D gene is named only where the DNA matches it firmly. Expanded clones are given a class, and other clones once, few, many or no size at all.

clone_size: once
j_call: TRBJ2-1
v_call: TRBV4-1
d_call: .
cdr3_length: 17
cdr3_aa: CASSQELAVSSYNEQFF
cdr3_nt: TGCGCCAGCAGCCAAGAACTAGCCGTCAGCTCCTACAATGAGCAGTTCTTC

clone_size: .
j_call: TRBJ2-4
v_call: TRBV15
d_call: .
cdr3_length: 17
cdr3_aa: CATSRDLDFLAKNIQYF
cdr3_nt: TGTGCCACCAGCAGAGATCTTGACTTTCTAGCCAAAAACATTCAGTACTTC

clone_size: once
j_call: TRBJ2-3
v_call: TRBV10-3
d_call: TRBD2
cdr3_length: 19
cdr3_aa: CAISETAVLAGGSTDTQYF
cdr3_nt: TGTGCCATCAGTGAGACGGCCGTATTAGCGGGAGGAAGCACAGATACGCAGTATTTT

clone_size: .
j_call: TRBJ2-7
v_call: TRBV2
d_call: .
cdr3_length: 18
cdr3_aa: CASRTNSYLAAKPYEQYF
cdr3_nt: TGTGCCAGCAGAACTAACTCCTACTTGGCGGCCAAACCCTACGAGCAGTACTTC

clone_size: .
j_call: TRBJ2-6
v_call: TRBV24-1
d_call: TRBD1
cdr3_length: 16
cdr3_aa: CATRGDREAGANVLTF
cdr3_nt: TGTGCCACCAGAGGGGACAGGGAAGCTGGGGCCAACGTCCTGACTTTC

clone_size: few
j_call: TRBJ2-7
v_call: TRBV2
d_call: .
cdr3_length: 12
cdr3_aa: CASGRELVEQYF
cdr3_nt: TGTGCCAGCGGCCGGGAGTTAGTCGAGCAGTACTTC

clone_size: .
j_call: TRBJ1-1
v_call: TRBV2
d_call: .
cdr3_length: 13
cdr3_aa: CASRQDLNTEAFF
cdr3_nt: TGTGCCAGCAGGCAGGACTTGAACACTGAAGCTTTCTTT

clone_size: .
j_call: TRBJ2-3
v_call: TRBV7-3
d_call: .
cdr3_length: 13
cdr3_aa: CASSSTAGDTQYF
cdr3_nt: TGTGCCAGCAGCTCAACAGCGGGAGATACGCAGTATTTT

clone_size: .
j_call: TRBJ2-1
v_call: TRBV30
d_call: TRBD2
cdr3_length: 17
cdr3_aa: CAWNSPSGRGGTDEQFF
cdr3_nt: TGTGCCTGGAACTCCCCGTCGGGACGGGGGGGCACCGATGAGCAGTTCTTC

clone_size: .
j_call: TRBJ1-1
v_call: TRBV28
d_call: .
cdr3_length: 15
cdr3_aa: CASSTGGRLNTEAFF
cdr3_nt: TGTGCCAGCAGTACGGGGGGACGGCTGAACACTGAAGCTTTCTTT

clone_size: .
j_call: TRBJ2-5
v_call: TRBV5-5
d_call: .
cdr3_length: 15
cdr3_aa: CASSLITGEAETQYF
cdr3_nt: TGTGCCAGCAGCTTGATCACAGGGGAGGCGGAGACCCAGTACTTC

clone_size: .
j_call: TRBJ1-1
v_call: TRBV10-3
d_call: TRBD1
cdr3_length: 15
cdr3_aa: CAISREQGLNTEAFF
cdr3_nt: TGTGCCATCAGCCGGGAACAGGGGTTGAACACTGAAGCTTTCTTT

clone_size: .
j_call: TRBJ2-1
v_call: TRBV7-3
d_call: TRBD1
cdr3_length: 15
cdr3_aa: CASSPRGQGADEQFF
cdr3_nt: TGTGCCAGCAGCCCGCGGGGACAGGGGGCCGATGAGCAGTTCTTC

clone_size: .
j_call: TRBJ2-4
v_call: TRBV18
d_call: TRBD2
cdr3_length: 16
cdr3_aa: CASSPLAGVGENIQYF
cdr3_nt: TGTGCCAGCTCACCACTAGCGGGAGTGGGGGAAAACATTCAGTACTTC

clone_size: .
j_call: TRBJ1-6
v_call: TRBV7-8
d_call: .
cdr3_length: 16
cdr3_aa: CASSLVAGFYNSPLHF
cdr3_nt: TGTGCCAGCAGCTTAGTAGCGGGATTTTATAATTCACCCCTCCACTTT

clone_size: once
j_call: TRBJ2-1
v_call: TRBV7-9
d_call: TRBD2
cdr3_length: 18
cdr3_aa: CASSLNYVRGGTYNEQFF
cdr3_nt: TGTGCCAGCAGCTTAAACTACGTGCGGGGGGGAACCTACAATGAGCAGTTCTTC

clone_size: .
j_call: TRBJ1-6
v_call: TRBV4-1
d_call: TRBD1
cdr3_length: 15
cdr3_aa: CASSRMGQSNSPLHF
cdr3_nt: TGCGCCAGCAGCCGTATGGGACAGTCCAATTCACCCCTCCACTTT

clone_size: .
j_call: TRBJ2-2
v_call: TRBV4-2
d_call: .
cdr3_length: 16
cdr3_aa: CASSQDHRRVTGELFF
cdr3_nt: TGTGCCAGCAGCCAGGACCACCGGAGGGTCACCGGGGAGCTGTTTTTT

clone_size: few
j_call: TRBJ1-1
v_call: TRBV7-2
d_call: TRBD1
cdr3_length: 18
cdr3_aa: CASSLALFAGTGGTEAFF
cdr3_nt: TGTGCCAGCAGCTTAGCGCTATTCGCCGGGACAGGAGGGACTGAAGCTTTCTTT

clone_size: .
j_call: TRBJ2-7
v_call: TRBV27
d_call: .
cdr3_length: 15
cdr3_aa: CASSLLGGVGNEQYF
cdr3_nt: TGTGCCAGCAGTTTACTGGGCGGGGTTGGTAACGAGCAGTACTTC

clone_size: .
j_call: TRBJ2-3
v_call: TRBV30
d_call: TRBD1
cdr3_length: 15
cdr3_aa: CAWNKGARKTDTQYF
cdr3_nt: TGTGCCTGGAACAAGGGGGCAAGGAAAACAGATACGCAGTATTTT

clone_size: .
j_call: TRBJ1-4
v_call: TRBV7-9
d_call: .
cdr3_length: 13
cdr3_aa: CASSLTGSEKLFF
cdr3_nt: TGTGCCAGCAGCTTAACGGGAAGTGAAAAACTGTTTTTT

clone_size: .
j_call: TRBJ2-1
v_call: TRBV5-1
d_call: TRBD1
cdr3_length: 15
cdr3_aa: CASSLGQGAGNEQFF
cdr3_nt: TGCGCCAGCAGCTTGGGACAGGGGGCTGGTAATGAGCAGTTCTTC

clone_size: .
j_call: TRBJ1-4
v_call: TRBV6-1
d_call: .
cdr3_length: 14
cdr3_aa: CASSESTGTEKLFF
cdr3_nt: TGTGCCAGCAGTGAATCAACAGGTACTGAAAAACTGTTTTTT

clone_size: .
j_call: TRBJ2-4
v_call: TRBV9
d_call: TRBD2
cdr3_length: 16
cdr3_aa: CASSPARGRGGNIQYF
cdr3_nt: TGTGCCAGCAGCCCTGCCCGGGGGCGGGGGGGAAACATTCAGTACTTC

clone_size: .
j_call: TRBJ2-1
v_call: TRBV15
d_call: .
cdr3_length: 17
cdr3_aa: CATSRDGPAGWNNEQFF
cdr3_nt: TGTGCCACCAGCAGAGATGGGCCCGCGGGATGGAACAATGAGCAGTTCTTC

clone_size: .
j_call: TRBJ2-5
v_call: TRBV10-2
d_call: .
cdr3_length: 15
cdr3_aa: CASSPTSLRPETQYF
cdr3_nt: TGCGCCAGCAGCCCGACTTCGTTACGTCCAGAGACCCAGTACTTC

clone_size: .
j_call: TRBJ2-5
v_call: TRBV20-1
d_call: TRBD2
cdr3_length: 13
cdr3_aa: CSASREGEETQYF
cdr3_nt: TGCAGTGCTAGTCGGGAGGGTGAAGAGACCCAGTACTTC

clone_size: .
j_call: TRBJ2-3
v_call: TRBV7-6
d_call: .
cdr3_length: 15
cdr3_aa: CASSFSGSGTDTQYF
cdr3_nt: TGTGCCAGCAGCTTTTCCGGGAGTGGCACAGATACGCAGTATTTT

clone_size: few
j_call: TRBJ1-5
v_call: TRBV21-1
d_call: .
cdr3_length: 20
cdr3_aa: CASSKVLNDRIEIGNQPQHF
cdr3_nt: TGTGCCAGCAGCAAAGTTTTGAACGACAGGATCGAAATAGGCAATCAGCCCCAGCATTTT

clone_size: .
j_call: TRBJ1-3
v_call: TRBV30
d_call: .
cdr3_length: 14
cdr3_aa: CAWSRGRGEDTIYF
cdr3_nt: TGTGCCTGGAGCCGAGGGCGCGGTGAAGACACCATATATTTT

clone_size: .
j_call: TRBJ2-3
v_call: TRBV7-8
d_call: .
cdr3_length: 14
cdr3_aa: CASSPRTHTDTQYF
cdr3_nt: TGTGCCAGCAGCCCCAGGACACACACAGATACGCAGTATTTT

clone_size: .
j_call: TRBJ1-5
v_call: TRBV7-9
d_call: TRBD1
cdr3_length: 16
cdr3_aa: CASSAGTGVGNQPQHF
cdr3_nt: TGTGCCAGCAGCGCCGGGACAGGGGTCGGCAATCAGCCCCAGCATTTT

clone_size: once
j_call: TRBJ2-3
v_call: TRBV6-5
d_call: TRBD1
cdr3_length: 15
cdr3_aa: CASSPTGPPTDTQYF
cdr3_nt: TGTGCCAGCAGTCCGACAGGGCCCCCCACAGATACGCAGTATTTT

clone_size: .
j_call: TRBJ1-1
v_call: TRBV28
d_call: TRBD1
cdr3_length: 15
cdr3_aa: CASSRGGTGGTEAFF
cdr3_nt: TGTGCCAGCAGCCGCGGAGGGACAGGGGGAACTGAAGCTTTCTTT

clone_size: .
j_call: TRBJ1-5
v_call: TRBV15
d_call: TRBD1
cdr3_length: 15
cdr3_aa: CATSRAGQGKQPQHF
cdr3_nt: TGTGCCACCAGCAGAGCAGGACAGGGCAAACAGCCCCAGCATTTT

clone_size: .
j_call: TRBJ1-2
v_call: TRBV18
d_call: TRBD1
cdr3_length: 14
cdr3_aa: CASSPSGTDYGYTF
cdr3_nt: TGTGCCAGCTCACCCTCCGGGACAGACTATGGCTACACCTTC

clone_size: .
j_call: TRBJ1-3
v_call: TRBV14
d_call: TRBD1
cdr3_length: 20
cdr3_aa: CASSQDSFRTGSPNGNTIYF
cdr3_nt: TGTGCCAGCAGCCAAGATAGCTTCAGGACAGGGAGTCCAAATGGAAACACCATATATTTT

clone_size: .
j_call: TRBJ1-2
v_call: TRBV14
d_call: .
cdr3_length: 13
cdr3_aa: CASSQEQRQAWSF
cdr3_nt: TGTGCCAGCAGCCAAGAACAGAGACAGGCCTGGTCCTTC

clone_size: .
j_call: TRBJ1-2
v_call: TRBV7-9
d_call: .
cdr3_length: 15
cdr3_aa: CASSLARADNYGYTF
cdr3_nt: TGTGCCAGCAGCTTAGCGCGGGCAGATAACTATGGCTACACCTTC

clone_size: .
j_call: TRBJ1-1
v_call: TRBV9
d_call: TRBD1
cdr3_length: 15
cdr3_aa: CASSVVQGYGTEAFF
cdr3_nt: TGTGCCAGCAGCGTAGTACAGGGGTATGGCACTGAAGCTTTCTTT

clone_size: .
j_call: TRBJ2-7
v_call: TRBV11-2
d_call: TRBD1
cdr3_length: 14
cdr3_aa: CASSLGTGAYEQYF
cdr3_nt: TGTGCCAGCAGCCTCGGGACAGGGGCCTACGAGCAGTACTTC

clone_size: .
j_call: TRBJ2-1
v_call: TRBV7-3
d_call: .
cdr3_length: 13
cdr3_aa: CASSQRTDNEQFF
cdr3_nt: TGTGCCAGCAGCCAGAGGACTGACAATGAGCAGTTCTTC